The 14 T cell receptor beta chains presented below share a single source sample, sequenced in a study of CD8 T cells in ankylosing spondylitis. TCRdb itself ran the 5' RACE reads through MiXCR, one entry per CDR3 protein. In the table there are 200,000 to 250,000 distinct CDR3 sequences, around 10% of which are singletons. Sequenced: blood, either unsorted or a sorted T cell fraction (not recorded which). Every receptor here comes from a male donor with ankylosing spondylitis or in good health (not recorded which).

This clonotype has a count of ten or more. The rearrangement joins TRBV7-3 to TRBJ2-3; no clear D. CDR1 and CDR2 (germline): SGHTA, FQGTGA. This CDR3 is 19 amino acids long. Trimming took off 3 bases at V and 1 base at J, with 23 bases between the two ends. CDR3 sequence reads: CASSFMLSASHRGTDTQYF. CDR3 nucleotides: TGTGCCAGCAGCTTTATGTTAAGCGCCTCCCATCGGGGCACAGATACGCAGTATTTT.

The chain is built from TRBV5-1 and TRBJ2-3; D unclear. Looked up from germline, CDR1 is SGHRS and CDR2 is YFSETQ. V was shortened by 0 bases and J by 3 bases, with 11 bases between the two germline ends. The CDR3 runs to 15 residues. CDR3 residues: CASSLERRGTDTQYF. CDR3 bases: TGCGCCAGCAGCTTGGAGAGACGAGGAACAGATACGCAGTATTTT.

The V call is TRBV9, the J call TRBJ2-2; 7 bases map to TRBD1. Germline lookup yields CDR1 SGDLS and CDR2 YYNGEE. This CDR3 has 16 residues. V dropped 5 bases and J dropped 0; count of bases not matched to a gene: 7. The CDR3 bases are TGTGCCAGCAGGTGGGGACAGACCACGAACACCGGGGAGCTGTTTTTT. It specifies CASRWGQTTNTGELFF.

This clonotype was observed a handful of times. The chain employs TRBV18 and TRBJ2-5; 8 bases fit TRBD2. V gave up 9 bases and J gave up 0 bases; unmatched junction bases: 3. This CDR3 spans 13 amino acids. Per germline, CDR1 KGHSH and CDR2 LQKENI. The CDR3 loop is CASLAGNQETQYF. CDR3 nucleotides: TGTGCCAGTCTAGCGGGTAACCAAGAGACCCAGTACTTC.

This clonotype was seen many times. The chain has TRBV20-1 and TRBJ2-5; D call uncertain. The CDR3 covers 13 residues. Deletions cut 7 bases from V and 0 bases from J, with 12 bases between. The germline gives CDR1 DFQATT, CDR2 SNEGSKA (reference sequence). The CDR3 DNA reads TGCAGTGTATTCCGAAGAGACCAAGAGACCCAGTACTTC. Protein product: CSVFRRDQETQYF.

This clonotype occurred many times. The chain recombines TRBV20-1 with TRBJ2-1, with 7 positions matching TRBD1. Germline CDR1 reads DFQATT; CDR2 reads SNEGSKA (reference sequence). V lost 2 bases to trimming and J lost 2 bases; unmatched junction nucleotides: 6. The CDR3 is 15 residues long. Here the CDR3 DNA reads TGCAGTGCTAGAAACTCTGACAGGGCCTACAATGAGCAGTTCTTC. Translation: CSARNSDRAYNEQFF.

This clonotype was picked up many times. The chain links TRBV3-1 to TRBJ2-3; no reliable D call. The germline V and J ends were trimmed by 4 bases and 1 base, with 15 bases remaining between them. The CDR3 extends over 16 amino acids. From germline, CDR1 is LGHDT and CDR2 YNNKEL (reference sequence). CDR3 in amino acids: CASSLVRGSGTDTQYF. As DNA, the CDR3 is TGTGCCAGCAGCCTAGTACGCGGTTCCGGCACAGATACGCAGTATTTT.

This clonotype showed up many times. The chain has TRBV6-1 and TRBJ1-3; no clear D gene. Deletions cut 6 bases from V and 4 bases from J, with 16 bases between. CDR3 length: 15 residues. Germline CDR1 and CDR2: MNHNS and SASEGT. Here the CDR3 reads CASSPNPSMGNTIYF. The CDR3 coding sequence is TGTGCCAGCAGCCCTAACCCCAGCATGGGAAACACCATATATTTT.

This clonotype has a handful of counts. CDR3 in amino acids: CSAPNRGAEAFF. CDR3 nucleotide sequence: TGCAGTGCCCCGAACAGGGGGGCTGAAGCTTTCTTT. The chain couples TRBV20-1 to TRBJ1-1; TRBD1 agrees at 8 bases. Germline loops: CDR1 DFQATT, CDR2 SNEGSKA (reference sequence). V shed 6 bases and J 6 bases; nucleotides not matched to a gene: 6. The CDR3 has 12 residues.

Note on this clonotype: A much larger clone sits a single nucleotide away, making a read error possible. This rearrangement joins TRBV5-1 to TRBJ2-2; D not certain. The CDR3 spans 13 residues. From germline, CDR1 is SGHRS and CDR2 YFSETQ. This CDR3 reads CVSTISNTGELFF. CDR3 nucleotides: TGCGTCAGCACGATCTCGAACACCGGGGAGCTGTTTTTT.

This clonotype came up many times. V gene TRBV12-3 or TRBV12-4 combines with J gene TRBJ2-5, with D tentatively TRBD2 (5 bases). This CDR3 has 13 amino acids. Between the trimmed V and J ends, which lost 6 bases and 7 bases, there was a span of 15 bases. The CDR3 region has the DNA TGTGCCAGCAGCCCCCAACGGGGTGGGACCCAGTACTTC. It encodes CASSPQRGGTQYF.

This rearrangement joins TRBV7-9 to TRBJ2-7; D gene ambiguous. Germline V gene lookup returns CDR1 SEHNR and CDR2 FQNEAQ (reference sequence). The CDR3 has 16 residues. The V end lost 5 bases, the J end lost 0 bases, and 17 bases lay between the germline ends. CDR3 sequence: CASSAPTFDGSYEQYF. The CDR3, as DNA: TGTGCCAGCAGCGCACCAACCTTCGACGGCTCCTACGAGCAGTACTTC.

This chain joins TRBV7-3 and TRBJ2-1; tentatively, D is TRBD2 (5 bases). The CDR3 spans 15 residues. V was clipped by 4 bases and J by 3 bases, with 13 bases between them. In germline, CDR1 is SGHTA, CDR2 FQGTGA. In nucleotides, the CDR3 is TGTGCCAGCAGCTCAGTGCTAGCCGGCTACAATGAGCAGTTCTTC. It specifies CASSSVLAGYNEQFF.

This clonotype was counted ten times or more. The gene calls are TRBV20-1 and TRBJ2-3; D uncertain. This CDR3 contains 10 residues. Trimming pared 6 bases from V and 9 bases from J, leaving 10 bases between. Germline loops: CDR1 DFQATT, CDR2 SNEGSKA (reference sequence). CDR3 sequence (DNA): TGCAGTGCAGAGATGGCCACGCAGTATTTT. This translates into CSAEMATQYF.